These 10 T cell receptor beta chains share one sample of origin, sequenced in a study of blood T cell repertoires in COVID-19. Using immunoSEQ multiplex PCR, the repertoire was profiled, and TCRdb retains in-frame clones only, with some absent. The sample has about 300,000 clones; about 90% are singletons. Input material: PBMCs or T cells enriched from blood (not recorded which). The receptors stem from a woman under 30 with acute COVID-19.

V gene TRBV19 combines with J gene TRBJ1-4; 7 bases map to TRBD1. With V trimmed by 5 bases and J by 10 bases, 4 bases remained unmatched. CDR1 and CDR2 from the germline V gene are LNHDA and SQIVND (reference sequence). The CDR3 has 12 amino acids. This chain's CDR3 is CASSWDSGKLFF. In nucleotides, the CDR3 is TGTGCCAGTAGTTGGGACAGCGGAAAACTGTTTTTT.

The rearrangement links TRBV7-9 to TRBJ2-7; TRBD1 matches 9 bases. This CDR3 is 14 amino acids long. The V segment lost 5 bases and the J segment 2 bases; nucleotides outside the gene matches: 4. The germline CDR1 and CDR2 sequences are SEHNR and FQNEAQ (reference sequence). The chain's CDR3 is CASSEQGATYEQYF. As DNA, the CDR3 is TGTGCCAGCAGCGAACAGGGGGCTACCTACGAGCAGTACTTC.

This chain uses TRBV27 with TRBJ2-3; weak D call: TRBD1 (6 bases). Germline V gives CDR1 MNHEY, CDR2 SMNVEV (reference sequence). V was shortened by 4 bases and J by 6 bases, with 20 bases between the two germline ends. The CDR3 length is 16 residues. The CDR3 bases are TGTGCCAGCAGTTGGGACGACAGGTCGTTCGAGGATACGCAGTATTTT. Translated: CASSWDDRSFEDTQYF.

The V and J genes are TRBV5-1 and TRBJ2-7; 8 nucleotides agree with TRBD1. Germline V gene data show CDR1 as SGHRS and CDR2 as YFSETQ. The CDR3 extends over 15 amino acids. V shed 0 bases, J shed 6 bases, and the junction held 8 bases outside the gene matches. The CDR3 coding sequence is TGCGCCAGCAGCTTGGAGTCAGGGGGCGAGGGCGAGCAGTACTTC. Its translation: CASSLESGGEGEQYF.

V gene TRBV28 combines with J gene TRBJ2-2, with 7 bases lining up with TRBD1. The trim removed 5 bases at V and 0 bases at J, leaving 3 bases unmatched. Germline loops: CDR1 MDHEN, CDR2 SYDVKM. The CDR3 runs 15 residues. This CDR3 is CASSIGTANTGELFF. For the CDR3, the DNA is TGTGCCAGCAGTATAGGGACAGCGAACACCGGGGAGCTGTTTTTT.

V is TRBV5-1 and J is TRBJ1-2; perhaps TRBD1 as D (5 bases). The CDR3 sequence is 19 residues long. Germline loops: CDR1 SGHRS, CDR2 YFSETQ. V lost 0 bases, J lost 4 bases, and 25 bases lay in between. This CDR3 is CASSLEYQIPGLYAYGYTF. DNA for the CDR3: TGCGCCAGCAGCTTGGAATACCAAATTCCGGGACTCTACGCCTATGGCTACACCTTC. The variable domain in full, with the rest retrieved from reference TRBV5-1 and TRBJ1-2, is KAGVTQTPRYLIKTRGQQVTLSCSPISGHRSVSWYQQTPGQGLQFLFEYFSETQRNKGNFPGRFSGRQFSNSRSEMNVSTLELGDSALYLCASSLEYQIPGLYAYGYTFGSGTRLTVV.

This chain links TRBV28 with TRBJ2-3; maybe TRBD2 (5 bases). Trimming stripped 3 bases from V and 0 bases from J, with 10 bases between. Germline loops: CDR1 MDHEN, CDR2 SYDVKM. This CDR3 is built from 15 residues. This CDR3 is CASSFSGSSTDTQYF. CDR3 in DNA: TGTGCCAGCAGTTTCTCGGGATCTAGCACAGATACGCAGTATTTT. Full variable domain (rest looked up from reference TRBV28 and TRBJ2-3): DVKVTQSSRYLVKRTGEKVFLECVQDMDHENMFWYRQDPGLGLRLIYFSYDVKMKEKGDIPEGYSVSREKKERFSLILESASTNQTSMYLCASSFSGSSTDTQYFGPGTRLTVL.

This chain uses TRBV5-6 with TRBJ1-1; no firm D call. The CDR3 covers 14 residues. The ends were cut back, 0 bases at V and 1 base at J, with 7 bases in the middle. Per germline, CDR1 SGHDT and CDR2 YYEEEE. This CDR3 is CASSLEHPNTEAFF. As DNA, the CDR3 is TGTGCCAGCAGCTTGGAGCACCCGAACACTGAAGCTTTCTTT.

This chain links TRBV3-1 (or the pseudogene TRBV3-2) with TRBJ1-1; no definite D call. Germline CDR1 is LGHDT and CDR2 is YNNKEL (reference sequence). V shed 0 bases and J shed 5 bases, with 13 bases lying between them. CDR3 length: 15 residues. Here the CDR3 DNA reads TGTGCCAGCAGCCAAGATGACATACGAGGGACTGAAGCTTTCTTT. Amino acids: CASSQDDIRGTEAFF.

This chain connects TRBV27 to TRBJ2-7; D is possibly TRBD1 (6 bases). The germline V gene has CDR1 MNHEY and CDR2 SMNVEV (reference sequence). Trimming removed 1 base at V and 1 base at J, with 8 bases between. The CDR3 runs to 14 residues. In DNA form, the CDR3 reads TGTGCCAGCAGTTTATACAGGGATTCCTACGAGCAGTACTTC. The encoded protein is CASSLYRDSYEQYF.